These T cell receptor beta chains were read from a single sample in a study of CD4 T cells in relation to SARS-CoV-2 and coronaviruses. Clones were sequenced by immunoSEQ multiplex PCR, and TCRdb holds only the in-frame ones, with some missing. The sample lists around 20,000 clones; about three quarters were seen once. Their antigen targets remain unknown. Sequenced sample: CD4+ T cells from PBMCs, cultured in vitro. These TCRs come from a human donor in good health. CDR3s include the opening cysteine and the closing phenylalanine or tryptophan. A D gene is named only where the DNA matches it firmly. Size tells how often a clone was seen (once, few, many) or the class of an expanded clone, and some rows leave it out.

d_gene	v_gene	j_gene	abundance	CDR3nt	CDR3aa
TRBD2	TRBV7-9	TRBJ2-1	-	TGTGCCAGCAGCTTCGAGGGGCGGGAGGGGGATGAGCAGTTCTTC	CASSFEGREGDEQFF
-	TRBV5-6	TRBJ1-5	-	TGTGCCAGCAGCTTGAAGGGGAGGGCCGGCGGTCAGCCCCAGCATTTT	CASSLKGRAGGQPQHF
-	TRBV2	TRBJ2-2	large	TGTGCCAGCAGTGATAAGGGTAACACCGGGGAGCTGTTTTTT	CASSDKGNTGELFF
TRBD1	TRBV7-9	TRBJ1-2	-	TGTGCCAGCAGCCGGGACAGAGCTAACTATGGCTACACCTTC	CASSRDRANYGYTF
-	TRBV6-2/TRBV6-3	TRBJ2-2	-	TGTGCCAGCATCCCCCAGTCTGGCCAGGGGAACACCGGGGAGCTGTTTTTT	CASIPQSGQGNTGELFF
-	TRBV4-1	TRBJ1-5	-	TGCGCCAGCAGCCAAGAAGGTGTGGGCAATCAGCCCCAGCATTTT	CASSQEGVGNQPQHF
-	TRBV3-1/TRBV3-2	TRBJ2-7	-	TGTGCCAGCAGCCAAATACGGGGACACGAGCAGTACTTC	CASSQIRGHEQYF
-	TRBV4-1	TRBJ1-4	once	TGCGCCAGCAGCCAAGAGTACAGCACAACTAATGAAAAACTGTTTTTT	CASSQEYSTTNEKLFF
-	TRBV3-1/TRBV3-2	TRBJ1-3	-	TGTGCCAGCAGCCAATACTTCGGAAACACCATATATTTT	CASSQYFGNTIYF
-	TRBV10-3	TRBJ1-1	-	TGTGCCATCAGGGACGACTCAAAAGCCACTGAAGCTTTCTTT	CAIRDDSKATEAFF
TRBD1	TRBV6-6	TRBJ1-5	few	TGTGCCAGCAGCAGCGAGGGGGCCGGGCAGCCCCAGCATTTT	CASSSEGAGQPQHF
-	TRBV12-3/TRBV12-4	TRBJ2-1	-	TGTGCCAGCAAAGGGGCGGGTGAGCAGTTCTTC	CASKGAGEQFF
-	TRBV19	TRBJ2-1	-	TGTGCCAGTAGTATTCCGACAGCCGCCTACAATGAGCAGTTCTTC	CASSIPTAAYNEQFF
-	TRBV4-1	TRBJ1-3	-	TGCGCCAGCAGCCAAGATCTTATTAGGGATGGCTCTGGAAACACCATATATTTT	CASSQDLIRDGSGNTIYF
TRBD2	TRBV5-4	TRBJ2-5	-	TGTGCCAGCAGCCTAGCGGGAGTAACCTCCCGAGAGACCCAGTACTTC	CASSLAGVTSRETQYF
-	TRBV7-4	TRBJ2-2	once	TGTGCCAGCAGCTTAAAGGGGGGTCCCGACGGCACCGGGGAGCTGTTTTTT	CASSLKGGPDGTGELFF
-	TRBV9	TRBJ2-2	few	TGTGCCAGCAGCCCCCACACCGGGGAGCTGTTTTTT	CASSPHTGELFF
-	TRBV5-1	TRBJ2-1	-	TGCGCCAGCAGTTGGAGCGTAGGAATTTGGCCCGAAAATGAGCAGTTCTTC	CASSWSVGIWPENEQFF
-	TRBV12-3/TRBV12-4	TRBJ1-1	-	TGTGCCAGCAGTTTAGCGGGGGAGGGGGGAGCTTTCTTT	CASSLAGEGGAFF
TRBD2	TRBV3-1/TRBV3-2	TRBJ2-1	-	TGTGCCAGCAGCCGGGGGGATAGCGGGAGATACAATGAGCAGTTCTTC	CASSRGDSGRYNEQFF
-	TRBV30	TRBJ1-3	-	TGTGCCTGGAGTGCGGGTCTGGGGAACACCATATATTTT	CAWSAGLGNTIYF
TRBD1	TRBV11-2	TRBJ2-3	once	TGTGCCAGCAGCCTAGGAACACAGGGGGCATGGGATACGCAGTATTTT	CASSLGTQGAWDTQYF
-	TRBV7-2	TRBJ1-6	-	TGTGCCAGCAGCTTAGTTGGGAATTCACCCCTCCACTTT	CASSLVGNSPLHF
-	TRBV6-1	TRBJ2-7	-	TGTGCCAGCAGTGAAAAGGAACCGGGCGAGCAGTACTTC	CASSEKEPGEQYF
-	TRBV10-3	TRBJ2-5	once	TGTGCCATCAGTGTGTACCCATCAGAGACCCAGTACTTC	CAISVYPSETQYF
-	TRBV6-5	TRBJ2-2	once	TGTGCCAGCGGGATGAACACCGGGGAGCTGTTTTTT	CASGMNTGELFF
-	TRBV12-3/TRBV12-4	TRBJ1-1	few	TGTGCCAGCAGACTACCAGGGGCAGCTGAAGCTTTCTTT	CASRLPGAAEAFF
-	TRBV2	TRBJ2-5	-	TGTGCCAGCAGTTTTCAAGAGACCCAGTACTTC	CASSFQETQYF
TRBD1	TRBV30	TRBJ1-2	few	TGTGCCTGGAGTGCTCCCGGGACAGACTATGGCTACACCTTC	CAWSAPGTDYGYTF
TRBD2	TRBV2	TRBJ2-5	-	TGTGCCAGCACCCAGGGACTAGGGGGAGAGACCCAGTACTTC	CASTQGLGGETQYF
-	TRBV9	TRBJ1-6	-	TGTGCCAGCAGCGTAGATGTGCTGTCTAATTCACCCCTCCACTTT	CASSVDVLSNSPLHF
TRBD1	TRBV30	TRBJ1-6	-	TGTGCCTGGACTCGTAATGGCGGGACAGGGGGTAATTCACCCCTCCACTTT	CAWTRNGGTGGNSPLHF
-	TRBV30	TRBJ2-1	-	TGTGCCTGGAGTGGGGGGTACAATGAGCAGTTCTTC	CAWSGGYNEQFF
-	TRBV28	TRBJ2-1	once	TGTGCCAGCAGTTTATCAGGGAGCTACAATGAGCAGTTCTTC	CASSLSGSYNEQFF
TRBD2	TRBV18	TRBJ2-2	few	TGTGCCAGCTCCCCAGCGGGACGGAACACCGGGGAGCTGTTTTTT	CASSPAGRNTGELFF
TRBD1	TRBV7-3	TRBJ1-1	-	TGTGCCAGCAGCTTACAACCCGACAGGGTTACCCTACGGTCGAACACTGAAGCTTTCTTT	CASSLQPDRVTLRSNTEAFF
TRBD1	TRBV28	TRBJ2-1	-	TGTGCCAGCAGTTTAGCGGCACAGGGGGCGTACAATGAGCAGTTCTTC	CASSLAAQGAYNEQFF
-	TRBV10-3	TRBJ2-6	-	TGTGCCATCAGTGAGGGAGGAACCGGGGCCAACGTCCTGACTTTC	CAISEGGTGANVLTF
-	TRBV7-8	TRBJ1-5	-	TGTGCCAGCAGCTTCGACGTGAATCAGCCCCAGCATTTT	CASSFDVNQPQHF
-	TRBV19	TRBJ1-1	-	TGTGCCAGTAGTAGCGAGGTTGCAGGGGAATGGAACACTGAAGCTTTCTTT	CASSSEVAGEWNTEAFF
TRBD2	TRBV28	TRBJ2-1	-	TGTGCCAGCAGTTCCCGGGGGACTAGCGGGATCCTCCGAGAGCAGTTCTTC	CASSSRGTSGILREQFF
TRBD1	TRBV25-1	TRBJ2-7	-	TGTGCCAGCAGTGAATCCCAGGGGGATTCCTACGAGCAGTACTTC	CASSESQGDSYEQYF
-	TRBV3-1/TRBV3-2	TRBJ1-1	-	TGTGCCAGCAGCCAGACTGCCTCATCGGGCACTTTCTTT	CASSQTASSGTFF
-	TRBV24-1	TRBJ2-3	-	TGTGCCACCAGTGGCGAGCGGTTTCGCACAGATACGCAGTATTTT	CATSGERFRTDTQYF
TRBD2	TRBV15	TRBJ2-7	-	TGTGCCACCAGCAGAGATCGACTAGCGGGATACGAGCAGTACTTC	CATSRDRLAGYEQYF
-	TRBV6-5	TRBJ1-1	-	TGTGCCAGCACCGCTGACAGTGGGGACACTGAAGCTTTCTTT	CASTADSGDTEAFF
-	TRBV19	TRBJ1-1	-	TGTGCCAGTAAGTCCCTGACAGAAAACACTGAAGCTTTCTTT	CASKSLTENTEAFF
-	TRBV15	TRBJ1-1	-	TGTGCCACCAGCAGTGGGGGGGGTAGGACTGAAGCTTTCTTT	CATSSGGGRTEAFF
-	TRBV12-3/TRBV12-4	TRBJ2-7	-	TGTGCCAGCAGTTTCCGCTACGAGCAGTACTTC	CASSFRYEQYF
-	TRBV24-1	TRBJ1-5	-	TGTGCCACCAGTGGGGGGCCTGCCTGGGACAATCAGCCCCAGCATTTT	CATSGGPAWDNQPQHF
-	TRBV5-1	TRBJ2-3	-	TGCGCCAGCAGCTTGGCCGGGGTCCCTCAAGATACGCAGTATTTT	CASSLAGVPQDTQYF
TRBD1	TRBV10-2	TRBJ1-1	-	TGCGCCAGCGGACTAACAGGGGTGAACACTGAAGCTTTCTTT	CASGLTGVNTEAFF
-	TRBV12-3/TRBV12-4	TRBJ1-5	few	TGTGCCAGCACCCTGGGGGTTTATCAGCCCCAGCATTTT	CASTLGVYQPQHF
TRBD1	TRBV19	TRBJ1-2	-	TGTGCCAGTAGTGCCGACAGGGGGTTTCTCTATGGCTACACCTTC	CASSADRGFLYGYTF
-	TRBV3-1/TRBV3-2	TRBJ2-7	few	TGTGCCAGCAGCCAAGACGGATACGAGCAGTACTTC	CASSQDGYEQYF
-	TRBV5-1	TRBJ2-7	-	TGCGCCAGCTATAACTCCTACGAGCAGTACTTC	CASYNSYEQYF
TRBD2	TRBV9	TRBJ2-7	-	TGTGCCAGCAGCGTAGCTAGCGGGGGGCGATATGACGAGCAGTACTTC	CASSVASGGRYDEQYF
TRBD1	TRBV19	TRBJ2-5	-	TGTGCCTCGAACGGGGACAGGGGTCATGAAGAGACCCAGTACTTC	CASNGDRGHEETQYF
-	TRBV6-5	TRBJ1-3	-	TGTGCCAGCAGGCCTCTGGACGGCTCTGGAAACACCATATATTTT	CASRPLDGSGNTIYF